The present entry profiles one TCR beta chain with its context. The sample is drawn from a study of shared clonotypes between healthy human individuals. Deep-level assay runs were performed. Using immunoSEQ multiplex PCR, the repertoire was profiled, and TCRdb retains in-frame clones only, with some absent. The profile covers hundreds of thousands of clones, with roughly nine tenths appearing a single time and approximately 22% taken by the ten largest. V was clipped by 5 bases and J by 7 bases; unmatched bases: 3. The CDR3 covers 13 residues. Per germline, CDR1 SEHNR and CDR2 FQNEAQ (reference sequence). Naive CD8 cells lacked CD45RO, underwent positive selection for CCR7 and left out terminally differentiated effector memory CD45RA+ cells.

The gene calls are TRBV7-9 and TRBJ2-2, with TRBD2 matching 8 bases. Sequencing was performed on naive CD8+ T cells sorted from blood. The sequence derives from a man aged 25-45 years in good health. Here the CDR3 reads CASSDTSGGELFF. Written as DNA, the CDR3 is TGTGCCAGCAGCGATACTAGCGGCGGGGAGCTGTTTTTT.